This TCR beta chain was profiled in a study of glioma-infiltrating T cells. About the study: Dexamethasone exposure before glioma surgery was limited to six or fewer days. About 1.1 million peripheral T cells were targeted at about 4- to 10-fold coverage. Overall study results and limits: A blood CDR3 motif signature was depleted in highly divergent patients.

Amplification of TCR alpha and beta CDR3 regions from RNA used iRepertoire nested multiplex PCR. TCRdb re-analysed the multiplex PCR reads in MiXCR, keeping a single row per CDR3 protein. The sample includes more than 300,000 distinct CDR3 sequences, roughly two fifths of them seen just once. CDR1 is SGHTA, CDR2 FQGNSA, per germline. The CDR3 contains 13 residues. Trimming took off 5 bases at V and 5 bases at J, with 9 bases between the two ends. Concerning this clonotype: What it binds is not known.

This receptor was identified in a human donor with low-grade glioma or glioblastoma, undergoing nonglioma brain surgery, or in good health (not recorded which). V is TRBV7-2 and J is TRBJ2-2; D is unresolved. Sequenced sample: glioma tissue, nonneoplastic brain tissue, or PBMCs (not recorded which). The CDR3 bases are TGTGCCAGCAGCCCGGATCCGACCGGGGAGCTGTTTTTT. It encodes CASSPDPTGELFF.